This T cell receptor beta chain stems from a study of blood T cell repertoires in COVID-19. Study overall: Acute and convalescent COVID-19 samples came from the United States, Italy and Spain. The analysed material was cDNA or gDNA that came from T cells, B-cell-depleted T cells, or PBMCs.

In the source study's methods: By means of reference gene primer amplification, nucleated cell counts were estimated. Profiling relied on immunoSEQ multiplex PCR, and the TCRdb table lists in-frame clones only, not all of them. V and J calls and clone size follow that table, whereas D and trimming were derived from the DNA. The sample holds about 50,000 clones, 70% to 85% seen once. Germline CDR1 reads SGHTA; CDR2 reads FQGTGA. The CDR3 sequence is 14 residues long. After removal of 7 bases from V and 4 bases from J, the junction contained 5 bases not matched to a gene. The sample was peripheral blood. The receptor's source is a man aged 55 to 70 with acute or convalescent COVID-19. The rearrangement uses TRBV7-3 and TRBJ2-3; TRBD1 matches 10 bases. The CDR3 sequence: CASNRDRGADTQYF. The CDR3, as DNA: TGTGCCAGCAACCGGGACAGGGGAGCAGATACGCAGTATTTT.